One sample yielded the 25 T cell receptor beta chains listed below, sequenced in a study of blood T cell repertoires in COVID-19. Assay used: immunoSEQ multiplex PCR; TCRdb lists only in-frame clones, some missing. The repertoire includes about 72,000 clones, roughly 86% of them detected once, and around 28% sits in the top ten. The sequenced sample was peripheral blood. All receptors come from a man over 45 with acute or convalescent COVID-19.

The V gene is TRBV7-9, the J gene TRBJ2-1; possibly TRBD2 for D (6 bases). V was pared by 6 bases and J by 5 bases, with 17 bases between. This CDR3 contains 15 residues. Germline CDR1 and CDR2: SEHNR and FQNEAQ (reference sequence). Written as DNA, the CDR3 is TGTGCCAGCAGTCCGACTAGTATCGGCAACAATGAGCAGTTCTTC. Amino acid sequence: CASSPTSIGNNEQFF.

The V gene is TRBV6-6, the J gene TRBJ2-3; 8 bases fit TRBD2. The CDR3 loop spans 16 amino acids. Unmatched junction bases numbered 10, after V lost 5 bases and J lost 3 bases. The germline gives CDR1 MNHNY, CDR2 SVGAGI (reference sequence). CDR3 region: CASSLPSGRKTDTQYF. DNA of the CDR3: TGTGCCAGCAGTCTTCCTAGCGGGCGAAAAACAGATACGCAGTATTTT.

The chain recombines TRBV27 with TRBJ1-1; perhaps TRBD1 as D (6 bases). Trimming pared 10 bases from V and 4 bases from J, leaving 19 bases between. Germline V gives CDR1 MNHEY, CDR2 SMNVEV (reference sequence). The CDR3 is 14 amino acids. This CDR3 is CATKNEQGTTEAFF. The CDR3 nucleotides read TGTGCCACCAAGAATGAGCAGGGGACCACTGAAGCTTTCTTT.

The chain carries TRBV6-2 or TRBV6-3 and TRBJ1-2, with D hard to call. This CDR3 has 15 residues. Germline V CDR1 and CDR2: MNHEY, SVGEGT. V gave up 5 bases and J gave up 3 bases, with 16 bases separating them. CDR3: CASSREKQTYYGYTF. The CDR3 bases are TGTGCCAGCAGTCGCGAGAAACAGACATACTATGGCTACACCTTC.

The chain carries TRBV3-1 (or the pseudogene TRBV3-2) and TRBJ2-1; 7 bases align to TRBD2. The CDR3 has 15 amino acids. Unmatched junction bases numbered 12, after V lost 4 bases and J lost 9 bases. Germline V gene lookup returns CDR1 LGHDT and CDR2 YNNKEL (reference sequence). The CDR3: CASSRPTSSVGEQFF. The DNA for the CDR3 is TGTGCCAGCAGCCGCCCGACTAGCTCGGTGGGTGAGCAGTTCTTC.

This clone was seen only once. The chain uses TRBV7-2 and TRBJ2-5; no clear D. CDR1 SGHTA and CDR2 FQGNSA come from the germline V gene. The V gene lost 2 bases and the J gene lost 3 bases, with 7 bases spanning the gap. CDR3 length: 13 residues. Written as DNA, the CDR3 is TGTGCCAGCAGCTTAAGCACAGAAGAGACCCAGTACTTC. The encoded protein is CASSLSTEETQYF.

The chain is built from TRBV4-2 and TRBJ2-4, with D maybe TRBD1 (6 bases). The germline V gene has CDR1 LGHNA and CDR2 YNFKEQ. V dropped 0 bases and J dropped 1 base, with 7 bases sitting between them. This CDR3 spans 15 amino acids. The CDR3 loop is CASSQEGAAKNIQYF. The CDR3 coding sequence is TGTGCCAGCAGCCAAGAGGGGGCTGCCAAAAACATTCAGTACTTC.

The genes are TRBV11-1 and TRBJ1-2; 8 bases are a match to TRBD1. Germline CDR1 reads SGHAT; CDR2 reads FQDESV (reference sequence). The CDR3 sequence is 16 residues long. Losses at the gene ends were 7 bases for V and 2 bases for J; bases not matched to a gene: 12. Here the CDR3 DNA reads TGTGCCAGCACCCCGGGCAGGGGGCGCTTGAACTATGGCTACACCTTC. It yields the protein CASTPGRGRLNYGYTF.

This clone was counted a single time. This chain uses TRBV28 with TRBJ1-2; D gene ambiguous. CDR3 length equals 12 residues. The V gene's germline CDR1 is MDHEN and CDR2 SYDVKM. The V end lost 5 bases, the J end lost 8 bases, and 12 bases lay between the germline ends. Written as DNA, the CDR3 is TGTGCCAGCAGTACGAGGGAGTGGGGCTACACCTTC. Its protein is CASSTREWGYTF.

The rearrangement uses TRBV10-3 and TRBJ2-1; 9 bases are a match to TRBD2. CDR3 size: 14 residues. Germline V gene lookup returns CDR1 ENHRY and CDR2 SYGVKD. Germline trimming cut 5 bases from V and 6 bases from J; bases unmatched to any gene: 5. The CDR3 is CAISQLTSGNEQFF. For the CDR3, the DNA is TGTGCCATCAGTCAATTGACTAGCGGCAATGAGCAGTTCTTC.

The CDR3 sequence is CASSPGQGHQTQYF. The CDR3 bases are TGCGCCAGCAGCCCAGGACAGGGCCACCAGACCCAGTACTTC. This chain uses TRBV5-1 with TRBJ2-5; 8 bases map to TRBD1. This CDR3 contains 14 residues. Germline-derived CDR1 and CDR2 are SGHRS and YFSETQ. The V and J ends lost 4 bases and 6 bases, in that order; junction bases with no gene match: 8.

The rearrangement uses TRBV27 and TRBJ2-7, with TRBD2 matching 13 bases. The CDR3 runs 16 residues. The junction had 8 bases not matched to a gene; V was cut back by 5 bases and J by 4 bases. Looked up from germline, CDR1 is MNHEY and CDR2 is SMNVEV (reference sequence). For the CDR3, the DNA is TGTGCCAGCAGTAAACGGACTAGCGGGGGAGCTTACGAGCAGTACTTC. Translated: CASSKRTSGGAYEQYF.

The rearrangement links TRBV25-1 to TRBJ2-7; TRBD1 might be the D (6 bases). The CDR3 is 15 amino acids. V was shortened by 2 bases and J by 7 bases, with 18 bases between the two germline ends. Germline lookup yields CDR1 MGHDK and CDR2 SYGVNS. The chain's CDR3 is CASSEIGGPTSEQYF. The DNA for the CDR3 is TGTGCCAGCAGTGAAATTGGGGGCCCGACATCGGAGCAGTACTTC.

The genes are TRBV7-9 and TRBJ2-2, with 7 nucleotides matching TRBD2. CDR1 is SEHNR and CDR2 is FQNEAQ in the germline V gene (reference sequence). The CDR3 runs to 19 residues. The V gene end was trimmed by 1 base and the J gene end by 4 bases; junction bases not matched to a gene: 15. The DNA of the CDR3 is TGTGCCAGCAGCTTAGGGGGAGGGGAGGGTTCGTCGTTCACCGGGGAGCTGTTTTTT. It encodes CASSLGGGEGSSFTGELFF.

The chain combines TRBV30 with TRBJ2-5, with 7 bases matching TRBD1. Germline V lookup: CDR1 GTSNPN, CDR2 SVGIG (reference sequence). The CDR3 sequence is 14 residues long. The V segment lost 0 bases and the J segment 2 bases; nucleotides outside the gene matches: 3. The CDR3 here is CAWSVGRGQETQYF. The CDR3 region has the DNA TGTGCCTGGAGTGTCGGCAGGGGGCAAGAGACCCAGTACTTC.

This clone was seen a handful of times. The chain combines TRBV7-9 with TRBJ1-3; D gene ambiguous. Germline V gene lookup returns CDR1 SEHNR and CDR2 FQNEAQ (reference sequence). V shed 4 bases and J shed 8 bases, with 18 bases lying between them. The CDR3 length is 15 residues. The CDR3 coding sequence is TGTGCCAGCAGCTCGACGTCCGGACTCCCGGACACCATATATTTT. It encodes CASSSTSGLPDTIYF.

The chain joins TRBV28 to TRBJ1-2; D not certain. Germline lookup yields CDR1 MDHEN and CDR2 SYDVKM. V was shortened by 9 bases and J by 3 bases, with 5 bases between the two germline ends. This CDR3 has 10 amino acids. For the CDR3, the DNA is TGTGCCAGTTATTACTATGGCTACACCTTC. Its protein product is CASYYYGYTF.

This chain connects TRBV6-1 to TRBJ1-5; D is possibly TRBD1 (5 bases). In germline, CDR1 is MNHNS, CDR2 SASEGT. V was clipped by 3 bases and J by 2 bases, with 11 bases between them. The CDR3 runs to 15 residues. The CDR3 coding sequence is TGTGCCAGCAGTGAGGCAGGGTCGGGCAATCAGCCCCAGCATTTT. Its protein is CASSEAGSGNQPQHF.

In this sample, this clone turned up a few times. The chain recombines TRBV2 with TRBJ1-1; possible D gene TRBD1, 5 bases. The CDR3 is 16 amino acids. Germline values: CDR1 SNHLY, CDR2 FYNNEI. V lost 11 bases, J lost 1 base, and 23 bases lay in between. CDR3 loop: CASKREQVNRNTEAFF. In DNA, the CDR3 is TGTGCCTCCAAAAGAGAACAGGTTAATCGGAACACTGAAGCTTTCTTT.

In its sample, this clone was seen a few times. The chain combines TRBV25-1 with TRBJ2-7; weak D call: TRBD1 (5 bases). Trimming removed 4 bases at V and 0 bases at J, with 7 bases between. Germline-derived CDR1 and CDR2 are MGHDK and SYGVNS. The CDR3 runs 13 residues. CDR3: CASSGTRSYEQYF. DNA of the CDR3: TGTGCCAGCAGTGGGACACGCTCCTACGAGCAGTACTTC.

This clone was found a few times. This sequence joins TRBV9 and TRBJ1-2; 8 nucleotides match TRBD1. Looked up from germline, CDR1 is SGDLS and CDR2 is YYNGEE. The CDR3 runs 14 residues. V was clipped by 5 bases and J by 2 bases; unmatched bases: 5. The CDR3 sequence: CASSPGQANYGYTF. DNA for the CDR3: TGTGCCAGCAGTCCGGGACAGGCCAACTATGGCTACACCTTC. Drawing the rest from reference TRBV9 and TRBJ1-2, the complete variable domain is DSGVTQTPKHLITATGQRVTLRCSPRSGDLSVYWYQQSLDQGLQFLIQYYNGEERAKGNILERFSAQQFPDLHSELNLSSLELGDSALYFCASSPGQANYGYTFGSGTRLTVV.

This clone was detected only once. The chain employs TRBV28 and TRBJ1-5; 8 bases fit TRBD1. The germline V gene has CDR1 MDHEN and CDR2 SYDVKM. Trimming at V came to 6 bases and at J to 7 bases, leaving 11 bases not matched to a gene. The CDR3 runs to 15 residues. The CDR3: CASSLVSGGGQPQHF. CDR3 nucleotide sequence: TGTGCCAGCAGCCTTGTTTCAGGGGGCGGGCAGCCCCAGCATTTT.

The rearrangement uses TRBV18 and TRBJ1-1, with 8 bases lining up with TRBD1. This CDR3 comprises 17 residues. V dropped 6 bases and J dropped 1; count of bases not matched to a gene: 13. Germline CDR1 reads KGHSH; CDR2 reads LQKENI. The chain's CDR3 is CASSLGQGLRWNTEAFF. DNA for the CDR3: TGTGCCAGCTCCCTAGGACAGGGCCTACGTTGGAACACTGAAGCTTTCTTT.

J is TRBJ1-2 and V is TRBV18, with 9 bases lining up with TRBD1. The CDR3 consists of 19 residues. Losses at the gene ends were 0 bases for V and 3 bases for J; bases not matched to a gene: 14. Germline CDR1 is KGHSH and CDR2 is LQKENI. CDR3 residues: CASSPPTGTGHPRDYGYTF. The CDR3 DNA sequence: TGTGCCAGCTCACCACCAACCGGGACAGGGCATCCAAGGGACTATGGCTACACCTTC.

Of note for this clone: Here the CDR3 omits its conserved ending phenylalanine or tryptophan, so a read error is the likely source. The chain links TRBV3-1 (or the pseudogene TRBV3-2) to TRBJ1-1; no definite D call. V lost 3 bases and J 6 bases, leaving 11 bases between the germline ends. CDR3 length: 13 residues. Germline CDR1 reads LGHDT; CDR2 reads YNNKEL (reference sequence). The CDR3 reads CASSQRGKSEAFL. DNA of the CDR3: TGTGCCAGCAGCCAGCGCGGTAAGTCTGAAGCTTTCCTT.